Reported below is one TCR beta chain. The antigen is undetermined. A clone one base away is much larger, so this may be a read error. Non-transplant comparator patients with other cancers had at least five gastrointestinal samples and no known gastrointestinal disease. The sample comes from a study of tissue T cells after allogeneic stem cell transplantation. Notes on the study in general: In patients and mice, blood and spleen missed much of tissue repertoire. Anatomically similar tissues had similar TCR repertoires within each patient.

TCRbeta CDR3 was sequenced at survey depth with template counts. Profiling relied on immunoSEQ multiplex PCR, and the TCRdb table lists in-frame clones only, not all of them. The data contain some 9,400 clones, roughly 56% of them singletons. The source of this sequence is an older female donor with lung cancer. Material: tissue from the jejunum, obtained at autopsy.

CDR3 DNA: TGTGCCTGGAACTCCCCCCGGGGACAGCCCCCTGGAAACACCATATATTTT. Amino acid sequence: CAWNSPRGQPPGNTIYF. The J gene is TRBJ1-3, the V gene TRBV30; 7 bases fit TRBD1. Germline CDR1 reads GTSNPN; CDR2 reads SVGIG (reference sequence). The CDR3 sequence is 17 residues long. V shed 4 bases, J shed 2 bases, and the junction held 14 bases outside the gene matches. The full variable domain, in which reference TRBV30 and TRBJ1-3 provide the parts outside the CDR3, is SQTIHQWPATLVQPVGSPLSLECTVEGTSNPNLYWYRQAAGRGLQLLFYSVGIGQISSEVPQNLSASRPQDRQFILSSKKLLLSDSGFYLCAWNSPRGQPPGNTIYFGEGSWLTVV.